Presented here are 25 T cell receptor beta chains from one specimen sequenced in a study of T cells after posttransplantation cyclophosphamide. Data came from immunoSEQ multiplex PCR; TCRdb stores just in-frame clones and leaves some out. Observed in the sample are 30,000 to 50,000 clones, none of them singletons. Specimen: PBMCs. The receptors were sampled from a woman aged 50 to 60 in good health and a related stem cell transplant donor.

This clone was picked up many times. The chain links TRBV28 to TRBJ1-4, with 10 bases lining up with TRBD1. The CDR3 length is 20 residues. Germline CDR1 MDHEN, CDR2 SYDVKM. The junction had 14 bases not matched to a gene; V was cut back by 4 bases and J by 0 bases. The CDR3 DNA reads TGTGCCAGCAGTTCCTCGACAGGGGGCGGTGGGCTTGCAACTAATGAAAAACTGTTTTTT. Protein product: CASSSSTGGGGLATNEKLFF.

This clone was recorded many times. This chain connects TRBV6-1 to TRBJ2-7; TRBD2 might be the D (7 bases). Trimming shortened V by 1 base and J by 3 bases, and 13 bases separated the two germline ends. Looked up from germline, CDR1 is MNHNS and CDR2 is SASEGT. The CDR3 extends over 15 amino acids. CDR3 in amino acids: CASSEGGGGGYEQYF. CDR3 DNA: TGTGCCAGCAGTGAAGGCGGGGGAGGGGGCTACGAGCAGTACTTC.

This clone was seen at least ten times. The CDR3 here is CASSLPGMSSPLHF. For the CDR3, the DNA is TGTGCCAGCAGTTTACCAGGGATGAGTTCACCCCTCCACTTT. The chain is built from TRBV27 and TRBJ1-6, with D perhaps matching TRBD1 (5 bases). Per the germline V gene, CDR1 is MNHEY and CDR2 is SMNVEV (reference sequence). The CDR3 has 14 amino acids. The V and J ends lost 2 bases and 9 bases respectively, with 11 bases between them.

Many counts were recorded for this clone. The chain employs TRBV28 and TRBJ2-7, with TRBD1 as a possible D gene (6 bases). V was trimmed by 6 bases and J by 2 bases, leaving 11 bases between them. The CDR3 length is 13 residues. The germline V gene encodes CDR1 MDHEN and CDR2 SYDVKM. The CDR3 bases are TGTGCCAGCAGGACGGACAGTCCCTACGAGCAGTACTTC. Protein sequence: CASRTDSPYEQYF.

There are many counts of this clone. The rearrangement links TRBV7-2 to TRBJ2-1; 7 nucleotides agree with TRBD2. The CDR3 covers 16 residues. V dropped 3 bases and J dropped 0; count of bases not matched to a gene: 5. Germline V gene data show CDR1 as SGHTA and CDR2 as FQGNSA. DNA of the CDR3: TGTGCCAGCAGCTTGGGAGGGGCCCCCTCCTACAATGAGCAGTTCTTC. It codes for CASSLGGAPSYNEQFF.

This clone was detected only a few times. The chain recombines TRBV10-1 with TRBJ2-3; D ambiguous. Deletions cut 2 bases from V and 5 bases from J, with 8 bases between. The CDR3 contains 13 residues. The germline V gene encodes CDR1 WNHNN and CDR2 SYGVQD (reference sequence). This chain's CDR3 is CASSEGAEDTQYF. For the CDR3, the DNA is TGCGCCAGCAGTGAGGGAGCCGAAGATACGCAGTATTTT.

The sample holds many counts of this clone. This sequence joins TRBV6-5 and TRBJ2-7; D gene uncertain. The CDR3 is made up of 13 amino acids. Trimming cost V 6 bases and J 4 bases, with 13 bases left between them. The germline CDR1 and CDR2 sequences are MNHEY and SVGAGI. CDR3 protein: CASSHPAGYEQYF. In nucleotides, the CDR3 is TGTGCCAGCAGCCACCCCGCCGGGTACGAGCAGTACTTC.

The sample holds many counts of this clone. The chain joins TRBV9 to TRBJ2-1; the match to TRBD2 covers 11 bases. Germline CDR1 and CDR2: SGDLS and YYNGEE. The ends lost 4 bases at V and 9 bases at J; junction bases unmatched: 12. This CDR3 has 16 residues. The CDR3 reads CASSIDLAGGIGEQFF. CDR3 DNA: TGTGCCAGCAGCATAGATCTAGCGGGGGGTATAGGTGAGCAGTTCTTC.

This clone was seen ten or more times. The chain links TRBV2 to TRBJ2-3; tentative D call: TRBD1 (5 bases). Germline CDR1 reads SNHLY; CDR2 reads FYNNEI. The CDR3 spans 16 residues. Trimming shortened V by 6 bases and J by 1 base, and 17 bases separated the two germline ends. The chain's CDR3 is CASSLRATGGTDTQYF. CDR3 in DNA: TGTGCCAGCAGCCTCCGGGCCACAGGCGGCACAGATACGCAGTATTTT.

This clone was counted ten times or more. This chain uses TRBV6-1 with TRBJ1-5, with 8 positions matching TRBD1. CDR3 length: 13 amino acids. Germline values: CDR1 MNHNS, CDR2 SASEGT. The junction had 6 bases not matched to a gene; V was cut back by 7 bases and J by 7 bases. The CDR3 DNA sequence: TGTGCCAGCATTCTGGCAGGGGGCCAGCCCCAGCATTTT. It yields the protein CASILAGGQPQHF.

At least ten counts were recorded for this clone. The chain employs TRBV28 and TRBJ1-1, with D possibly matching TRBD1 (5 bases). The CDR3 has 14 amino acids. Germline V lookup: CDR1 MDHEN, CDR2 SYDVKM. The V end lost 1 base, the J end lost 5 bases, and 11 bases lay between the germline ends. CDR3 in amino acids: CASSLSGDWTEAFF. The CDR3 DNA follows: TGTGCCAGCAGTTTATCGGGGGATTGGACTGAAGCTTTCTTT. Using reference TRBV28 and TRBJ1-1 for the parts outside the CDR3, the full variable domain is DVKVTQSSRYLVKRTGEKVFLECVQDMDHENMFWYRQDPGLGLRLIYFSYDVKMKEKGDIPEGYSVSREKKERFSLILESASTNQTSMYLCASSLSGDWTEAFFGQGTRLTVV.

Ten or more counts support this clone. The chain has TRBV10-1 and TRBJ2-3; 9 bases fit TRBD1. CDR1 and CDR2 (germline): WNHNN, SYGVQD (reference sequence). This CDR3 has 16 amino acids. Trimming took 6 bases from V and 0 from J; bases not matched to a gene: 7. CDR3 nucleotides: TGCGCCAGCAGCGACAGGGGGGACACTAGCACAGATACGCAGTATTTT. Encoded protein: CASSDRGDTSTDTQYF.

This clone was picked up many times. The V and J genes are TRBV5-1 and TRBJ1-6; TRBD1 aligns across 10 bases. The germline CDR1 and CDR2 sequences are SGHRS and YFSETQ. With 4 bases clipped from V and 4 bases from J, the junction kept 8 bases outside the gene matches. The CDR3 sequence is 17 residues long. CDR3 DNA sequence: TGCGCCAGCAGCGCCGGGACAGGGGTTCAGTATAATTCACCCCTCCACTTT. It is translated as CASSAGTGVQYNSPLHF.

This clone appeared a few times. Possible read error: a much larger clone is one base away. The chain carries TRBV6-5 and TRBJ1-2; 9 positions match TRBD1. The CDR3 length is 14 residues. The V gene's germline CDR1 is MNHEY and CDR2 SVGAGI. Germline trimming cut 6 bases from V and 2 bases from J; bases unmatched to any gene: 4. The CDR3 DNA sequence: TGTGCCAGCAGACCCGGGACAGGGAACTATGGCTACACCTTC. Translation gives CASRPGTGNYGYTF.

This clone was seen many times. The V and J genes are TRBV5-1 and TRBJ2-3; D gene ambiguous. V was shortened by 0 bases and J by 9 bases, with 14 bases between the two germline ends. Germline V gene lookup returns CDR1 SGHRS and CDR2 YFSETQ. The CDR3 extends over 14 amino acids. The DNA for the CDR3 is TGCGCCAGCAGCTTGGACCTTACTAAGGTGACGCAGTATTTT. It translates to CASSLDLTKVTQYF.

This clone was observed at least ten times. The chain joins TRBV28 to TRBJ2-7, with 9 bases fitting TRBD1. The CDR3 runs 13 residues. Per the germline V gene, CDR1 is MDHEN and CDR2 is SYDVKM. Trimming at V came to 4 bases and at J to 4 bases, leaving 2 bases not matched to a gene. CDR3 coding DNA: TGTGCCAGCAGTTGGGGACAGGGATACGAGCAGTACTTC. Its translation: CASSWGQGYEQYF.

At least ten counts were recorded for this clone. The J gene is TRBJ2-7, the V gene TRBV19, with D hard to call. The germline V gene encodes CDR1 LNHDA and CDR2 SQIVND (reference sequence). The CDR3 consists of 14 residues. V lost 5 bases, J lost 3 bases, and 14 bases lay in between. The CDR3 sequence is CASSADSGYYEQYF. The CDR3 DNA sequence: TGTGCCAGTAGTGCCGACTCCGGGTACTACGAGCAGTACTTC.

This clone was recorded at least ten times. The J gene is TRBJ1-6, the V gene TRBV7-9, with D maybe TRBD1 (6 bases). The ends were cut back, 10 bases at V and 10 bases at J, with 14 bases in the middle. The germline V gene has CDR1 SEHNR and CDR2 FQNEAQ (reference sequence). There are 12 residues in the CDR3. This CDR3 is CATDRTGSPLHF. CDR3 sequence (DNA): TGTGCCACTGACAGGACTGGCTCACCCCTCCACTTT.

At least ten counts were recorded for this clone. This chain joins TRBV10-2 and TRBJ2-7; perhaps TRBD2 as D (5 bases). The length of the CDR3 is 12 residues. The germline V gene encodes CDR1 WSHSY and CDR2 SAAADI. Trimming pared 2 bases from V and 8 bases from J, leaving 10 bases between. The CDR3 nucleotides are TGCGCCAGCAGTGAGGGAGGACCCCAGCAGTACTTC. Protein sequence: CASSEGGPQQYF.

This clone has a count of ten or more. The V call is TRBV6-1, the J call TRBJ1-3; D is ambiguous. The V end was cut by 5 bases, the J end by 0 bases, with 11 bases between. Germline lookup yields CDR1 MNHNS and CDR2 SASEGT. This CDR3 has 15 amino acids. The CDR3 sequence is CASSPSRSSGNTIYF. CDR3 in DNA: TGTGCCAGCAGTCCCTCTAGGTCCTCTGGAAACACCATATATTTT.

This clone was counted at least ten times. The genes are TRBV5-4 and TRBJ1-4, with 10 bases that match TRBD1. The junction had 9 bases not matched to a gene; V was cut back by 4 bases and J by 6 bases. Germline V lookup: CDR1 SGHNT, CDR2 YYREEE (reference sequence). The CDR3 consists of 16 residues. CDR3 in DNA: TGTGCCAGCAGCCGAAGTGGCGGGACAGGGGATGAAAAACTGTTTTTT. It is translated as CASSRSGGTGDEKLFF.

This clone has a count of ten or more. J is TRBJ1-2 and V is TRBV19; D gene ambiguous. Germline-derived CDR1 and CDR2 are LNHDA and SQIVND (reference sequence). The CDR3 is made up of 14 amino acids. V lost 3 bases and J lost 4, with 12 bases in between. The CDR3 region has the DNA TGTGCCAGTAGTATTTCGGGGTATGGCTATGGCTACACCTTC. Translating it yields CASSISGYGYGYTF.

Ten or more counts support this clone. The chain combines TRBV11-2 with TRBJ2-2; tentative D call: TRBD2 (6 bases). The CDR3 has 16 amino acids. The V and J ends lost 5 bases and 5 bases respectively, with 18 bases between them. Germline V gene data show CDR1 as SGHAT and CDR2 as FQNNGV. The CDR3: CASSPRTGGETGELFF. The CDR3 DNA reads as TGTGCCAGCAGCCCTCGAACAGGAGGGGAAACCGGGGAGCTGTTTTTT.

This clone has a count of ten or more. This rearrangement joins TRBV5-5 to TRBJ2-7; 9 bases fit TRBD1. In germline, CDR1 is SGHKS, CDR2 YYEKEE (reference sequence). The CDR3 extends over 15 amino acids. Losses at the gene ends were 5 bases for V and 0 bases for J; bases not matched to a gene: 6. The CDR3 is CASRLGQGISYEQYF. CDR3 DNA: TGTGCCAGCAGACTAGGACAGGGGATCTCCTACGAGCAGTACTTC.

This clone was seen many times. The rearrangement uses TRBV19 and TRBJ1-1; 9 bases match TRBD1. CDR1 and CDR2 (germline): LNHDA, SQIVND (reference sequence). The CDR3 has 13 residues. The trim removed 4 bases at V and 6 bases at J, leaving 3 bases unmatched. The CDR3 here is CASSTRTGAEAFF. In DNA, the CDR3 is TGTGCCAGTAGTACCAGGACAGGGGCTGAAGCTTTCTTT.